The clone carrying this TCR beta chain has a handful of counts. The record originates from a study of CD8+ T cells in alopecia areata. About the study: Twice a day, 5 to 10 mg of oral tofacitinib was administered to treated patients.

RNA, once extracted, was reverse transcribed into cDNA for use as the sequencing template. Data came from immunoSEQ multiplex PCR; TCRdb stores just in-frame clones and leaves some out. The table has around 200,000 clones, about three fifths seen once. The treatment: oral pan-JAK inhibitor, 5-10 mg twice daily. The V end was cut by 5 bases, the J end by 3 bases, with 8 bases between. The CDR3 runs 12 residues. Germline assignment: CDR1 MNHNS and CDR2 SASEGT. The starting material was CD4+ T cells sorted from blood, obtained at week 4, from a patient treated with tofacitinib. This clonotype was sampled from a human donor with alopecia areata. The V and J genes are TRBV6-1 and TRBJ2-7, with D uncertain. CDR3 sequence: CASSPPGYEQYF. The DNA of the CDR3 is TGTGCCAGCAGTCCCCCCGGCTACGAGCAGTACTTC.